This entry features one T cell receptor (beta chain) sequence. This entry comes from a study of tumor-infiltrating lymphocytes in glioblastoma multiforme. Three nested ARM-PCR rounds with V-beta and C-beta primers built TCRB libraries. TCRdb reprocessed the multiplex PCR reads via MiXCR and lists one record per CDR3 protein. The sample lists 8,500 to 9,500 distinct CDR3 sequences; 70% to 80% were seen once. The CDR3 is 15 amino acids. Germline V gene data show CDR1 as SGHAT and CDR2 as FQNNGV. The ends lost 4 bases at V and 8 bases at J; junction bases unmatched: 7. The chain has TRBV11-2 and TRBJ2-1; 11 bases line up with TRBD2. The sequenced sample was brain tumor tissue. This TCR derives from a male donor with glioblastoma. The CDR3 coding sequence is TGTGCCAGCAGCTCAACTAGCGGGAGTATCTATGAGCAGTTCTTC. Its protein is CASSSTSGSIYEQFF.